This entry lists 24 T cell receptor beta chains sequenced from one sample in a study of T cells in Graves' hyperthyroidism and ophthalmopathy. TCR beta CDR3 sequences were amplified from RNA transcripts. Primed by the HTBI set, a first-round RT-PCR was run on the TCR CDR3. One entry per CDR3 protein, called by TCRdb with MiXCR from the multiplex PCR reads. The repertoire includes some 740,000 distinct CDR3 sequences, around 15% of them detected once, and roughly 10% sits in the top ten. Sequenced: blood. These receptors originate from a woman aged 18-29 years with Graves' hyperthyroidism.

This clonotype was recorded many times. The chain combines TRBV7-3 with TRBJ2-1, with D uncertain. Germline CDR1 and CDR2: SGHTA and FQGTGA. The length of the CDR3 is 13 residues. Trimming removed 4 bases at V and 10 bases at J, with 14 bases between. The CDR3 coding sequence is TGTGCCAGCAGCTCCCCGCCGGCAAGGGAGCAGTTCTTC. Its translation is CASSSPPAREQFF. The whole variable domain, remainder taken from reference TRBV7-3 and TRBJ2-1, is GAGVSQTPSNKVTEKGKYVELRCDPISGHTALYWYRQSLGQGPEFLIYFQGTGAADDSGLPNDRFFAVRPEGSVSTLKIQRTERGDSAVYLCASSSPPAREQFFGPGTRLTVL.

This clonotype occurred many times. The gene calls are TRBV6-1 and TRBJ1-5, with 10 positions matching TRBD1. The CDR3 runs to 15 residues. Germline V lookup: CDR1 MNHNS, CDR2 SASEGT. With 6 bases clipped from V and 3 bases from J, the junction kept 5 bases outside the gene matches. CDR3 nucleotides: TGTGCCAGCAGCCAGGACAGGGGGTTCAATCAGCCCCAGCATTTT. Protein product: CASSQDRGFNQPQHF.

This clonotype occurred many times. The chain combines TRBV7-2 with TRBJ2-7, with D perhaps given as TRBD1 or TRBD2 (5 bases each). This CDR3 has 11 residues. Germline CDR1 and CDR2: SGHTA and FQGNSA. V was clipped by 5 bases and J by 6 bases, with 8 bases between them. CDR3 bases: TGTGCCAGCAGCCCGGGGCGCGAGCAGTACTTC. Translated, it gives CASSPGREQYF.

This clonotype was detected many times. The chain uses TRBV6-5 and TRBJ1-2; D unclear. Germline CDR1 and CDR2: MNHEY and SVGAGI. Trimming removed 0 bases at V and 2 bases at J, with 7 bases between. This CDR3 is built from 14 residues. For the CDR3, the DNA is TGTGCCAGCAGTTACTCCTCAGGAAACTATGGCTACACCTTC. Translation gives CASSYSSGNYGYTF.

This clonotype was recorded at least ten times. The J gene is TRBJ2-3, the V gene TRBV28, with 7 bases fitting TRBD2. J lost 8 bases, V lost 8 bases, and 7 bases had no gene match. Per germline, CDR1 MDHEN and CDR2 SYDVKM. This CDR3 comprises 12 residues. CDR3: CASSLAATTQYF. The CDR3 DNA follows: TGTGCCAGCTCTCTAGCGGCTACTACGCAGTATTTT.

J is TRBJ2-1 and V is TRBV15; 12 nucleotides line up with TRBD2. Germline V lookup: CDR1 LNHNV, CDR2 YYDKDF (reference sequence). V dropped 5 bases and J dropped 1; count of bases not matched to a gene: 3. The CDR3 runs 16 residues. CDR3 amino acids: CATSPSGRVSYNEQFF. CDR3 sequence (DNA): TGTGCCACCAGCCCTAGCGGGAGGGTTTCCTACAATGAGCAGTTCTTC. Full variable domain (remainder filled in from reference TRBV15 and TRBJ2-1): DAMVIQNPRYQVTQFGKPVTLSCSQTLNHNVMYWYQQKSSQAPKLLFHYYDKDFNNEADTPDNFQSRRPNTSFCFLDIRSPGLGDTAMYLCATSPSGRVSYNEQFFGPGTRLTVL.

The table lists this clonotype with a few counts. The chain carries TRBV27 and TRBJ1-1, with no clear D. Germline-derived CDR1 and CDR2 are MNHEY and SMNVEV (reference sequence). The CDR3 extends over 13 amino acids. Trimming removed 5 bases from V and 6 bases from J, with 13 bases in between. The CDR3 DNA reads as TGTGCCAGCAGTCCTCACGTAAGTCCTGAAGCTTTCTTT. This gives the protein CASSPHVSPEAFF.

This clonotype has more than one count but fewer than ten. This sequence joins TRBV28 and TRBJ2-3; D may be TRBD1 (6 bases). The CDR3 length is 15 residues. Per the germline V gene, CDR1 is MDHEN and CDR2 is SYDVKM. With 3 bases removed from V and 1 base from J, the gap between germline ends came to 11 bases. CDR3 loop: CASSLGATRTDTQYF. CDR3 in DNA: TGTGCCAGCAGTTTGGGGGCGACCCGCACAGATACGCAGTATTTT.

The chain recombines TRBV30 with TRBJ2-3, with TRBD2 matching 10 bases. The V segment lost 3 bases and the J segment 7 bases; nucleotides outside the gene matches: 13. Germline V gene sequence: CDR1 GTSNPN, CDR2 SVGIG (reference sequence). The CDR3 has 16 amino acids. The CDR3 coding sequence is TGTGCCTGGAGAGTCCCGGGGCTAGCGGGAGCATATACGCAGTATTTT. Protein sequence: CAWRVPGLAGAYTQYF.

This clonotype was seen ten or more times. The chain uses TRBV12-3 or TRBV12-4 and TRBJ2-3; no definite D call. The CDR3 consists of 17 residues. Trimming removed 2 bases from V and 4 bases from J, with 19 bases in between. The CDR3 spells CASSLRASVTAADTQYF. The DNA for the CDR3 is TGTGCCAGCAGTTTAAGGGCCTCCGTCACGGCCGCAGATACGCAGTATTTT.

The V and J genes are TRBV4-3 and TRBJ2-7; no clear D. V was pared by 0 bases and J by 1 base, with 13 bases between. CDR1 is LGHNA and CDR2 is YSLEER in the germline V gene. The CDR3 totals 16 residues. CDR3: CASSQDRYGSSYEQYF. In DNA form, the CDR3 reads TGCGCCAGCAGCCAAGACCGATACGGGTCTTCCTACGAGCAGTACTTC.

The sample holds many counts of this clonotype. The chain uses TRBV30 and TRBJ1-1; D might be TRBD1 (6 bases). The CDR3 contains 17 residues. Germline assignment: CDR1 GTSNPN and CDR2 SVGIG (reference sequence). Trimming pared 5 bases from V and 0 bases from J, leaving 22 bases between. The chain's CDR3 is CAWVRRGGLEMNTEAFF. CDR3 sequence (DNA): TGTGCCTGGGTTCGAAGGGGGGGTCTTGAAATGAACACTGAAGCTTTCTTT.

This clonotype was counted at least ten times. This CDR3 reads CASSFRGRITEAFF. As DNA, the CDR3 is TGTGCCAGCAGTTTCCGGGGTCGGATCACTGAAGCTTTCTTT. The rearrangement uses TRBV28 and TRBJ1-1; D remains unclear. Germline V CDR1 and CDR2: MDHEN, SYDVKM. This CDR3 is built from 14 residues. V was clipped by 3 bases and J by 4 bases, with 12 bases between them.

The V gene is TRBV15, the J gene TRBJ2-7; D is tentatively TRBD1 or TRBD2 (5 bases each). The germline V gene has CDR1 LNHNV and CDR2 YYDKDF (reference sequence). This CDR3 comprises 16 residues. Trimming stripped 0 bases from V and 2 bases from J, with 14 bases between. CDR3: CATSREQAGSTYEQYF. The CDR3, as DNA: TGTGCCACCAGCAGAGAACAGGCGGGTAGTACCTACGAGCAGTACTTC.

The V call is TRBV12-5, the J call TRBJ2-1; 8 positions agree with TRBD2. V was clipped by 7 bases and J by 0 bases; unmatched bases: 8. Germline CDR1 reads LGHNT; CDR2 reads FRNRAP. This CDR3 has 16 amino acids. Written as DNA, the CDR3 is TGTGCTAGTGCTAGGACTAGCCGAAGCTCCTACAATGAGCAGTTCTTC. The encoded protein is CASARTSRSSYNEQFF.

This clonotype occurred many times. This rearrangement joins TRBV20-1 to TRBJ2-7, with a possible D match to TRBD2 (6 bases). From germline, CDR1 is DFQATT and CDR2 SNEGSKA (reference sequence). The CDR3 extends over 11 amino acids. The V gene lost 6 bases and the J gene lost 7 bases, with 13 bases spanning the gap. CDR3 loop: CSAFWAGEQYF. In nucleotides, the CDR3 is TGCAGTGCCTTTTGGGCGGGGGAGCAGTACTTC.

The sample holds a few counts of this clonotype. The genes are TRBV19 and TRBJ2-5; weak D call: TRBD1 (5 bases). The CDR3 is 15 residues long. CDR1 LNHDA and CDR2 SQIVND come from the germline V gene (reference sequence). Trimming stripped 4 bases from V and 3 bases from J, with 15 bases between. The DNA of the CDR3 is TGTGCCAGTAGTACTTTCCAGGGAATCGAAGAGACCCAGTACTTC. This translates into CASSTFQGIEETQYF.

This clonotype occurred many times. The CDR3 reads CASSKSAQGFTEAFF. The CDR3 DNA is TGTGCCAGCAGCAAGTCGGCCCAGGGTTTCACTGAAGCTTTCTTT. The chain employs TRBV7-8 and TRBJ1-1; D might be TRBD1 (5 bases). The V end was cut by 5 bases, the J end by 4 bases, with 17 bases between. The germline V gene encodes CDR1 SGHVS and CDR2 FQNEAQ. The CDR3 consists of 15 residues.

In this sample, this clonotype turned up a few times. V and J are TRBV19 and TRBJ2-1; 12 bases align to TRBD2. Germline loops: CDR1 LNHDA, CDR2 SQIVND (reference sequence). V lost 9 bases to trimming and J lost 4 bases; unmatched junction nucleotides: 7. The CDR3 is 15 residues long. CDR3 bases: TGTGCCAGCTACGATGGGACTAGCGGGTACAATGAGCAGTTCTTC. The encoded protein is CASYDGTSGYNEQFF.

This clonotype has at least ten counts. The chain links TRBV2 to TRBJ1-6; 10 bases agree with TRBD1. There are 16 residues in the CDR3. CDR1 and CDR2 from the germline V gene are SNHLY and FYNNEI. The trim removed 2 bases at V and 7 bases at J, leaving 5 bases unmatched. This CDR3 is CASSELWDRGNSPLHF. The CDR3 DNA reads TGTGCCAGCAGTGAATTGTGGGACAGGGGAAATTCACCCCTCCACTTT.

This clonotype was seen at least ten times. J is TRBJ2-2 and V is TRBV28; no firm D call. This CDR3 region has 15 residues. Germline V lookup: CDR1 MDHEN, CDR2 SYDVKM. V lost 0 bases and J 6 bases, leaving 11 bases between the germline ends. CDR3 amino acids: CASSLWERNAGELFF. The DNA for the CDR3 is TGTGCCAGCAGTTTATGGGAAAGAAACGCCGGGGAGCTGTTTTTT. Full variable domain (remainder filled in from reference TRBV28 and TRBJ2-2): DVKVTQSSRYLVKRTGEKVFLECVQDMDHENMFWYRQDPGLGLRLIYFSYDVKMKEKGDIPEGYSVSREKKERFSLILESASTNQTSMYLCASSLWERNAGELFFGEGSRLTVL.

This clonotype was counted many times. The chain employs TRBV30 and TRBJ1-4, with D unclear. The V end lost 2 bases, the J end lost 8 bases, and 21 bases lay between the germline ends. Germline-derived CDR1 and CDR2 are GTSNPN and SVGIG (reference sequence). This CDR3 contains 16 residues. This CDR3 is CAWSPPRHRQGEKLFF. CDR3 nucleotides: TGTGCCTGGAGTCCCCCTCGCCACCGACAAGGAGAAAAACTGTTTTTT.

V and J are TRBV7-9 and TRBJ2-7; TRBD2 aligns across 7 bases. CDR1 is SEHNR, CDR2 FQNEAQ, per germline (reference sequence). The junction had 8 bases not matched to a gene; V was cut back by 0 bases and J by 6 bases. The CDR3 runs to 15 residues. CDR3 coding DNA: TGTGCCAGCAGCTTAGCGGCCGGGACTATATCCGAGCAGTACTTC. Encoded protein: CASSLAAGTISEQYF.

The table lists this clonotype with many counts. V is TRBV27 and J is TRBJ2-5, with TRBD2 identical over 8 bases. V lost 4 bases and J lost 3; bases outside the gene matches: 13. CDR1 is MNHEY and CDR2 is SMNVEV in the germline V gene (reference sequence). This CDR3 contains 17 residues. This CDR3 is CASSSRRLASGKETQYF. The CDR3 coding sequence is TGTGCCAGCAGTTCGCGACGACTAGCGAGTGGGAAAGAGACCCAGTACTTC.